Sequencing of this TCR beta chain was carried out in a study of blood T cell repertoires in COVID-19. Background on the study: COVID-19 samples, acute and convalescent, were from the United States, Italy and Spain. The cDNA or gDNA used as material had been derived from T cells, B-cell-depleted T cells, or PBMCs.

V shed 0 bases, J shed 3 bases, and the junction held 7 bases outside the gene matches. There are 16 residues in the CDR3. Germline-derived CDR1 and CDR2 are GTSNPN and SVGIG (reference sequence). Profiled with immunoSEQ multiplex PCR; TCRdb holds only in-frame clones, not every one. This sample has around 52,000 clones; around 76% occur once, and the top ten carry roughly a fifth. The rearrangement uses TRBV30 and TRBJ2-1; 8 positions match TRBD2. This receptor was identified in a woman aged 60 to 75 with acute or convalescent COVID-19. The sequenced sample was peripheral blood. CDR3 sequence reads: CAWSVHSGGGYNEQFF. CDR3 coding DNA: TGTGCCTGGAGTGTACACTCGGGGGGGGGCTACAATGAGCAGTTCTTC.